There are many counts of the clone carrying this TCR beta chain. The antigen is undetermined. Amplified TCR beta CDR3 regions derived from RNA transcripts. An initial round of RT-PCR targeting the TCR CDR3 relied on the HTBI primer set. TCRdb used MiXCR to reprocess the multiplex PCR reads, holding one entry per CDR3 protein. The sample lists under 350,000 distinct CDR3 sequences; about an eighth were seen once. This entry is derived from a study of T cells in Graves' hyperthyroidism and ophthalmopathy. Study findings and constraints: Most clonotypes that expanded in the thyroid above 0.001 also showed up in blood.

This CDR3 spans 15 amino acids. V gave up 5 bases and J gave up 2 bases, with 13 bases separating them. The germline CDR1 and CDR2 sequences are SGHTA and FQGTGA. Clinical symptoms, serum thyroxine, TRAb, thyroid ultrasound and orbital computed tomography informed diagnoses. The PBMCs studied were ones that came from about 9.9 ml fresh peripheral blood. This sequence originates from a woman in her thirties with Graves' hyperthyroidism that later progressed to Graves' ophthalmopathy. The J gene is TRBJ2-1, the V gene TRBV7-3; D not certain. Sequencing was performed on blood. Here the CDR3 reads CASSELVGTYNEQFF. DNA for the CDR3: TGTGCCAGCAGCGAGCTAGTGGGAACCTACAATGAGCAGTTCTTC.